The clone carrying this T cell receptor beta chain occurred once. Its specificity is not known. Per individual sample, total RNA of at least 6 micrograms was extracted. This entry belongs to a study of blood T cells in healthy people across ages. General study points: When set beside aged donors, long-lived donors presented more naive CD4+ cells and higher diversity. Older individuals had lower TCR beta diversity per million T cells (the decline was roughly linear).

A sample-barcoded 5' primer and a J-beta primer mix were used in a second PCR of roughly 7 to 11 cycles. Each sample provided no less than 2.5 million CDR3-containing paired-end reads. From the 5' RACE reads, TCRdb called clonotypes with MiXCR, one entry per CDR3 protein. Of hundreds of thousands of distinct CDR3 sequences listed, under 50% are singletons. Trimming removed 1 base from V and 3 bases from J, with 10 bases in between. The CDR3 covers 16 residues. In germline, CDR1 is LGHDT, CDR2 YNNKEL (reference sequence). The V call is TRBV3-1, the J call TRBJ1-6; weak D call: TRBD1 (5 bases). Sample: blood. The TCR originated in a man aged 30-40 years in good health. The CDR3 region is CASSQAGLGYNSPLHF. The CDR3 DNA follows: TGTGCCAGCAGCCAAGCAGGGCTCGGCTATAATTCACCCCTCCACTTT.